This T cell receptor (beta chain) was documented in a study of shared clonotypes between healthy human individuals. Study conclusions and caveats: Blood was the sole source, and tissue repertoires probably differ. Roughly 4.7% was the fraction of naive CD4 clonotypes found shared across a few donors.

Sequenced by immunoSEQ multiplex PCR; TCRdb stores in-frame clones only, minus some. The table includes fewer than 200,000 clones, roughly 91% detected once. The trim removed 6 bases at V and 3 bases at J, leaving 5 bases unmatched. This CDR3 has 15 amino acids. The germline gives CDR1 SNHLY, CDR2 FYNNEI. Turning to this clone: Its antigen remains unknown.

The chain carries TRBV2 and TRBJ1-5, with 10 bases aligning to TRBD1. Sequenced sample: naive CD4+ T cells sorted from blood. Noted subset: CD45RA+ positively selected. This TCR was recovered from a woman in her 30s in good health. For the CDR3, the DNA is TGTGCCAGCAGGGCCGGGACAGGGGTCAATCAGCCCCAGCATTTT. Translating it yields CASRAGTGVNQPQHF.